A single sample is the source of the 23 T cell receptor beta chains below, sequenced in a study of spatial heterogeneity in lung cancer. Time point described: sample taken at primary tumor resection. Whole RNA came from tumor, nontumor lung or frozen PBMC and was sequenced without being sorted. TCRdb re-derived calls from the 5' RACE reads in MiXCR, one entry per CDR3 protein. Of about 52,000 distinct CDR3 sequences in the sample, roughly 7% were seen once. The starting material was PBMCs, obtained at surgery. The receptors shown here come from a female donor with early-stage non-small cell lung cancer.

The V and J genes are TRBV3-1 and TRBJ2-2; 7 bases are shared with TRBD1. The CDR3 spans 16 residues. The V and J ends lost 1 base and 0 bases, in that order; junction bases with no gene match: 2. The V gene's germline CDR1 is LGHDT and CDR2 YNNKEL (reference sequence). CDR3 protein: CASSQGQGSNTGELFF. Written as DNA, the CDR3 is TGTGCCAGCAGCCAAGGACAGGGCTCGAACACCGGGGAGCTGTTTTTT.

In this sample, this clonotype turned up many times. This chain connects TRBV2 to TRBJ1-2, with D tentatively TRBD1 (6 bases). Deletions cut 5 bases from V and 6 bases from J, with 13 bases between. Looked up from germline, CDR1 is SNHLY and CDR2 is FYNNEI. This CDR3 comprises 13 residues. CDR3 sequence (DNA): TGTGCCAGCAGTAGGACAGTCGGCGATGGCTACACCTTC. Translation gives CASSRTVGDGYTF. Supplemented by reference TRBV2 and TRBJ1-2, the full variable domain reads EPEVTQTPSHQVTQMGQEVILRCVPISNHLYFYWYRQILGQKVEFLVSFYNNEISEKSEIFDDQFSVERPDGSNFTLKIRSTKLEDSAMYFCASSRTVGDGYTFGSGTRLTVV.

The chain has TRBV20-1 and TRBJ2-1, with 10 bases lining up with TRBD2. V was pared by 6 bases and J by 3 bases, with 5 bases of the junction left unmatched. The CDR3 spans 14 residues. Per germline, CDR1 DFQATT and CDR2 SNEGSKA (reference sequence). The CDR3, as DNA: TGCAGTGCCGTAGCGGGGGGCCTCTACAATGAGCAGTTCTTC. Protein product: CSAVAGGLYNEQFF.

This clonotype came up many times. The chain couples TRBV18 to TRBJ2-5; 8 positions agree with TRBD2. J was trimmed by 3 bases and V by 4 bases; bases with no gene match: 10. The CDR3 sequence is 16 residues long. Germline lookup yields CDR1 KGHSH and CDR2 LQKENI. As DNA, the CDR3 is TGTGCCAGCTCACGCTCCGGCGGAGCGGGGGAAGAGACCCAGTACTTC. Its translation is CASSRSGGAGEETQYF.

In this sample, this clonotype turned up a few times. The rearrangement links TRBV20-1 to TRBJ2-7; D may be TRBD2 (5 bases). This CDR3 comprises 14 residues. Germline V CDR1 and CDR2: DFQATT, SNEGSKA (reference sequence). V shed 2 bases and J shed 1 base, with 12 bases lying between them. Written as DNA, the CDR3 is TGCAGTGCTAGAACGGGATCCCCATCCTACGAGCAGTACTTC. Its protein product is CSARTGSPSYEQYF.

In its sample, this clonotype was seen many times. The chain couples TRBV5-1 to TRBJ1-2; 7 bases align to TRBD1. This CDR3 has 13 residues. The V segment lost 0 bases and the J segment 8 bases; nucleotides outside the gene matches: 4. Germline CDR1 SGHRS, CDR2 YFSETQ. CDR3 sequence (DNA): TGCGCCAGCAGCTTGGGACAGGGACTCGGCTACACCTTC. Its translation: CASSLGQGLGYTF.

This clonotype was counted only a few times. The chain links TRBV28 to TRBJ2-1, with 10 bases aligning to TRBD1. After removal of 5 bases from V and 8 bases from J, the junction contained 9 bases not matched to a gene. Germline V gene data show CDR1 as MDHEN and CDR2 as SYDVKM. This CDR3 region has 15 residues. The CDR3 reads CASSPATGGADEQFF. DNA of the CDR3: TGTGCCAGCAGTCCTGCGACAGGGGGCGCGGATGAGCAGTTCTTC.

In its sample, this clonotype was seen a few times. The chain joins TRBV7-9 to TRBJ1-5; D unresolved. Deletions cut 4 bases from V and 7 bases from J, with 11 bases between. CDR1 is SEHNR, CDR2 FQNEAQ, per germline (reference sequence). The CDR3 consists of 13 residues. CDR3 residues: CASSSANEQPQHF. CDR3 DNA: TGTGCCAGCAGCTCCGCGAACGAGCAGCCCCAGCATTTT. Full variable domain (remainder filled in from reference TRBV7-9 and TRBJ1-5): DTGVSQNPRHKITKRGQNVTFRCDPISEHNRLYWYRQTLGQGPEFLTYFQNEAQLEKSRLLSDRFSAERPKGSFSTLEIQRTEQGDSAMYLCASSSANEQPQHFGDGTRLSIL.

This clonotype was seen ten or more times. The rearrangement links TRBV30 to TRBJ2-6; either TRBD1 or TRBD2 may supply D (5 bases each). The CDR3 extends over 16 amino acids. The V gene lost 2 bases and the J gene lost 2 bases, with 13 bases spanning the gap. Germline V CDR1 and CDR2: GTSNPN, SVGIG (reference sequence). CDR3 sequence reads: CAWSSVLGAGANVLTF. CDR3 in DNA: TGTGCCTGGAGTTCGGTACTGGGGGCTGGGGCCAACGTCCTGACTTTC.

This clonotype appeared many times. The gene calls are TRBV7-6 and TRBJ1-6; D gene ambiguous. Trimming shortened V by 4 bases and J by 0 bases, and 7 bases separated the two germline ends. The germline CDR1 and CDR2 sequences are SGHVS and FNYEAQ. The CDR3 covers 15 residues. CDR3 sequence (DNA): TGTGCCAGCAGCTCGCAGAGCTCCTATAATTCACCCCTCCACTTT. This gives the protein CASSSQSSYNSPLHF.

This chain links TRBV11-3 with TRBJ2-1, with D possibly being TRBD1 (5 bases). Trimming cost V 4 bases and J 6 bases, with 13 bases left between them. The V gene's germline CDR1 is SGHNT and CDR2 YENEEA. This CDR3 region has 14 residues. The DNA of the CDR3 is TGTGCCAGCAGCTCCAGGGCCGGACGCAATGAGCAGTTCTTC. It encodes CASSSRAGRNEQFF. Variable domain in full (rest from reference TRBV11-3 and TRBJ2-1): EAGVVQSPRYKIIEKKQPVAFWCNPISGHNTLYWYLQNLGQGPELLIRYENEEAVDDSQLPKDRFSAERLKGVDSTLKIQPAELGDSAVYLCASSSRAGRNEQFFGPGTRLTVL.

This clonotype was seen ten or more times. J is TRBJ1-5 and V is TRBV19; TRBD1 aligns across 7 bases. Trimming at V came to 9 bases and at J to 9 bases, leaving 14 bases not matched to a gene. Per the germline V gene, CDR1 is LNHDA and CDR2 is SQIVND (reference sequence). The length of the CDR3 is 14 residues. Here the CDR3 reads CASAPGQLFGPQHF. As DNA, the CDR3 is TGTGCCAGCGCCCCGGGACAGCTGTTCGGGCCCCAGCATTTT.

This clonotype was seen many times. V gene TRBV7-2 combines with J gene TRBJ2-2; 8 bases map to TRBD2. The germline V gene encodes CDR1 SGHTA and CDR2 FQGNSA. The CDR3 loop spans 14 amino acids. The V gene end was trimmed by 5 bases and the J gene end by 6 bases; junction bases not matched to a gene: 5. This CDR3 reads CASSPRGGAGELFF. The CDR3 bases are TGTGCCAGCAGCCCCCGGGGGGGGGCCGGGGAGCTGTTTTTT.

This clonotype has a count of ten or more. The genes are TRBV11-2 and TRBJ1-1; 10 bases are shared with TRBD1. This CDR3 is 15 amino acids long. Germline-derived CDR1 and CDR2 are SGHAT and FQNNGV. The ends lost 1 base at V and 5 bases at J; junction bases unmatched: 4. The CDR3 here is CASSLAGQGYTEAFF. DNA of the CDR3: TGTGCCAGCAGCTTAGCGGGACAGGGGTATACTGAAGCTTTCTTT.

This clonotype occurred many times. The CDR3 DNA reads as TGTGCCAGCAGCCTACAGGGTCGCTCTGGAAACACCATATATTTT. This gives the protein CASSLQGRSGNTIYF. This rearrangement joins TRBV28 to TRBJ1-3; weak D call: TRBD1 (6 bases). Per germline, CDR1 MDHEN and CDR2 SYDVKM. V lost 6 bases and J 0 bases, leaving 12 bases between the germline ends. The CDR3 covers 15 residues.

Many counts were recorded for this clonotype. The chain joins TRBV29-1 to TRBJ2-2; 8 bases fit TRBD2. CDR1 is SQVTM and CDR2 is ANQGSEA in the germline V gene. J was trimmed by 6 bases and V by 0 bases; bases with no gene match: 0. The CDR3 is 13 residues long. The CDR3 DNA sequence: TGCAGCGTTGAAGACGGGAGGGCCGGGGAGCTGTTTTTT. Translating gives CSVEDGRAGELFF.

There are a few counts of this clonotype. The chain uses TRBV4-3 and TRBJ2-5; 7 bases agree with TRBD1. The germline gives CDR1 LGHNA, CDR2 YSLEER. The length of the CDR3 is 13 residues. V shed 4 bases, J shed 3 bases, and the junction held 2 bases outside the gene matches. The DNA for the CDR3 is TGCGCCAGCAGCCCCGGACAGGAAGAGACCCAGTACTTC. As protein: CASSPGQEETQYF.

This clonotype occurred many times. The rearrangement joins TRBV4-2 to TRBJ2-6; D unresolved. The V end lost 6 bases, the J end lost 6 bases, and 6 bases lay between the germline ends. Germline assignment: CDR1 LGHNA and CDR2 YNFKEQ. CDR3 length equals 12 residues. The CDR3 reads CASRGMANVLTF. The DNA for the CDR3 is TGTGCCAGCAGGGGGATGGCCAACGTCCTGACTTTC.

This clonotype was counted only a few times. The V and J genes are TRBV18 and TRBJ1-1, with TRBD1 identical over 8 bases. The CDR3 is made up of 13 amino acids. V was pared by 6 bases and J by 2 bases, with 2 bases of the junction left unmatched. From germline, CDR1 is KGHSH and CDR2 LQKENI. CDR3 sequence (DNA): TGTGCCAGCTCCCAGGGGGCTAACACTGAAGCTTTCTTT. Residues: CASSQGANTEAFF.

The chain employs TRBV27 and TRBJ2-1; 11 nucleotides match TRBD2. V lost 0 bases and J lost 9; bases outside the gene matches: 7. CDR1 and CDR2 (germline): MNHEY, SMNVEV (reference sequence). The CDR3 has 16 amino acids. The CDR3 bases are TGTGCCAGCAGTTTATCGCTGCTAGCGGGAGGCCTTGAGCAGTTCTTC. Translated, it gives CASSLSLLAGGLEQFF.

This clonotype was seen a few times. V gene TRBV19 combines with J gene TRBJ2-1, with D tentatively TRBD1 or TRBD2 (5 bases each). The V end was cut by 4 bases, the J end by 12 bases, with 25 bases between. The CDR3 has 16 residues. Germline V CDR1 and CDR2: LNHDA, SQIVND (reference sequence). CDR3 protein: CASSTAQHRGHQWQFF. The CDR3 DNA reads TGTGCCAGTAGTACGGCACAACACCGGGGCCATCAATGGCAGTTCTTC.

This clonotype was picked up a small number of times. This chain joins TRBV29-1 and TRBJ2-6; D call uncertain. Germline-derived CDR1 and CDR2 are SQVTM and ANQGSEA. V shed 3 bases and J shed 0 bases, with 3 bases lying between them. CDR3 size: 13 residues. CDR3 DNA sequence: TGCAGCGTTGACCTCTCTGGGGCCAACGTCCTGACTTTC. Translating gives CSVDLSGANVLTF.

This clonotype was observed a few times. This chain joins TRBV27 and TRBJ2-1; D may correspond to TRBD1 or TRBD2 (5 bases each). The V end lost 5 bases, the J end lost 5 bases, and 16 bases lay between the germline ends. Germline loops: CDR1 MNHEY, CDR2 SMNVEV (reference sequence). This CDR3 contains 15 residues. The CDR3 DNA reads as TGTGCCAGCAGTGTCCGGGACCGCTACAACAATGAGCAGTTCTTC. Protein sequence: CASSVRDRYNNEQFF.